The 28 T cell receptor beta chains below all came from one sample that was sequenced in a study of CD8 T cells in Susac syndrome. Reverse transcription of about 0.45 to 1 ug RNA used random hexamers. Each CDR3 protein is one row after TCRdb ran MiXCR on the immunoSEQ multiplex PCR reads. The sample yields approximately 160,000 distinct CDR3 sequences, roughly 92% seen once. Sequencing used CD4+ T cells from PBMCs. These receptors all come from a human donor with multiple sclerosis.

This chain uses TRBV10-2 with TRBJ1-2; D is ambiguous. CDR1 is WSHSY and CDR2 is SAAADI in the germline V gene. This CDR3 is 11 amino acids long. V was pared by 2 bases and J by 6 bases, with 4 bases between. CDR3 amino acids: CASSERNGYTF. CDR3 DNA sequence: TGCGCCAGCAGTGAGAGAAATGGCTACACCTTC.

This rearrangement joins TRBV6-6 to TRBJ1-2; weak D call: TRBD1 (5 bases). Germline V gene data show CDR1 as MNHNY and CDR2 as SVGAGI (reference sequence). The CDR3 is made up of 13 amino acids. The ends were cut back, 6 bases at V and 2 bases at J, with 10 bases in the middle. For the CDR3, the DNA is TGTGCCAGCAGCCCGGGGGTCAACTATGGCTACACCTTC. Amino acid sequence: CASSPGVNYGYTF.

The chain is built from TRBV20-1 and TRBJ1-6; D uncertain. This CDR3 has 15 residues. Germline CDR1 is DFQATT and CDR2 is SNEGSKA (reference sequence). The V and J ends lost 1 base and 7 bases respectively, with 14 bases between them. In DNA form, the CDR3 reads TGCAGTGCTAGAGCCGGACCGCGCCGGAATTCACCCCTCCACTTT. Its protein product is CSARAGPRRNSPLHF.

The CDR3 DNA follows: TGTGCCAGCAGTTTAATAGTCTTGGAGACCCAGTACTTC. Amino acid sequence: CASSLIVLETQYF. The V call is TRBV12-3 or TRBV12-4, the J call TRBJ2-5; D remains unclear. CDR3 length equals 13 residues. The ends were cut back, 2 bases at V and 5 bases at J, with 9 bases in the middle.

J is TRBJ2-5 and V is TRBV12-3 or TRBV12-4, with D perhaps being TRBD1 or TRBD2 (5 bases each). Trimming shortened V by 3 bases and J by 5 bases, and 13 bases separated the two germline ends. There are 14 residues in the CDR3. CDR3: CASSLNLAGETQYF. The CDR3 nucleotides are TGTGCCAGCAGTTTGAATCTAGCAGGGGAGACCCAGTACTTC.

Written as DNA, the CDR3 is TGTGCCACCAGCGGGTTTGGTGGCTACACCTTC. Amino acids: CATSGFGGYTF. The chain employs TRBV24-1 and TRBJ1-2; D ambiguous. The CDR3 has 11 amino acids. Per the germline V gene, CDR1 is KGHDR and CDR2 is SFDVKD. Trimming left V 7 bases short and J 7 bases short, with 9 bases between.

The CDR3 reads CAWSSFPNNYGYTF. The CDR3 bases are TGTGCCTGGAGTAGTTTCCCGAATAACTATGGCTACACCTTC. This sequence joins TRBV30 and TRBJ1-2; no clear D gene. The V end lost 2 bases, the J end lost 1 base, and 11 bases lay between the germline ends. This CDR3 is 14 amino acids long. Per germline, CDR1 GTSNPN and CDR2 SVGIG (reference sequence).

The gene calls are TRBV30 and TRBJ2-5; 12 bases are shared with TRBD2. V shed 0 bases, J shed 4 bases, and the junction held 9 bases outside the gene matches. The CDR3 is 17 amino acids. Germline loops: CDR1 GTSNPN, CDR2 SVGIG (reference sequence). In nucleotides, the CDR3 is TGTGCCTGGAGTGTACGGCGGACTAGCGGGACGGCAGAGACCCAGTACTTC. It translates to CAWSVRRTSGTAETQYF.

In its sample, this clonotype was seen a few times. The genes are TRBV3-1 and TRBJ2-7, with D perhaps matching TRBD2 (6 bases). Trimming removed 6 bases at V and 7 bases at J, with 10 bases between. Looked up from germline, CDR1 is LGHDT and CDR2 is YNNKEL (reference sequence). This CDR3 has 11 amino acids. CDR3 sequence: CASRGGREQYF. CDR3 DNA: TGTGCCAGCAGGGGGGGTCGGGAGCAGTACTTC.

V is TRBV30 and J is TRBJ2-7, with 7 bases fitting TRBD1. V dropped 2 bases and J dropped 3; count of bases not matched to a gene: 13. The V gene's germline CDR1 is GTSNPN and CDR2 SVGIG (reference sequence). The CDR3 is made up of 16 amino acids. The CDR3 loop reads CAWSSLDPGTDYEQYF. In DNA form, the CDR3 reads TGTGCCTGGAGTTCCCTAGACCCCGGGACAGACTACGAGCAGTACTTC.

The CDR3 loop is CASSSPGQGGHNEQFF. CDR3 coding DNA: TGTGCCAGCAGCTCCCCGGGACAGGGGGGCCACAATGAGCAGTTCTTC. This sequence joins TRBV11-2 and TRBJ2-1; 11 bases are shared with TRBD1. The CDR3 is made up of 16 amino acids. The germline V gene encodes CDR1 SGHAT and CDR2 FQNNGV. V trimming: 4 bases; J trimming: 5 bases; junction bases outside the gene matches: 7. The complete variable domain, with remaining parts taken from reference TRBV11-2 and TRBJ2-1, reads EAGVAQSPRYKIIEKRQSVAFWCNPISGHATLYWYQQILGQGPKLLIQFQNNGVVDDSQLPKDRFSAERLKGVDSTLKIQPAKLEDSAVYLCASSSPGQGGHNEQFFGPGTRLTVL.

The chain couples TRBV18 to TRBJ2-1; 9 nucleotides line up with TRBD2. Trimming at V came to 6 bases and at J to 8 bases, leaving 14 bases not matched to a gene. The germline V gene encodes CDR1 KGHSH and CDR2 LQKENI. The CDR3 runs 16 residues. The CDR3 sequence is CASSQDVAGAKDEQFF. The CDR3, as DNA: TGTGCCAGCTCGCAAGACGTAGCGGGGGCCAAGGATGAGCAGTTCTTC.

The chain employs TRBV6-2 or TRBV6-3 and TRBJ2-1, with D perhaps matching TRBD1 (5 bases). The CDR3 has 13 residues. The V and J ends lost 4 bases and 7 bases respectively, with 11 bases between them. The germline CDR1 and CDR2 sequences are MNHEY and SVGEGT. The CDR3 nucleotides are TGTGCCAGCAGTTCTCTGACAGTTAATGAGCAGTTCTTC. Translated: CASSSLTVNEQFF.

The rearrangement links TRBV4-2 to TRBJ1-5; D is ambiguous. Germline V gene lookup returns CDR1 LGHNA and CDR2 YNFKEQ. Deletions cut 0 bases from V and 3 bases from J, with 6 bases between. The CDR3 is made up of 14 amino acids. The CDR3 nucleotides are TGTGCCAGCAGCCAAGAACGGTTCAATCAGCCCCAGCATTTT. It codes for CASSQERFNQPQHF.

As DNA, the CDR3 is TGTGCCAGCAACCCGGGGGGCGTTTCATACGAGCAGTACTTC. It translates to CASNPGGVSYEQYF. The V gene is TRBV28, the J gene TRBJ2-7; the D gene is possibly TRBD2 (7 bases). This CDR3 comprises 14 residues. V dropped 7 bases and J dropped 4 bases, with 17 bases sitting between them. Germline lookup yields CDR1 MDHEN and CDR2 SYDVKM.

The DNA for the CDR3 is TGTGCCAGCAGCTTAGTTTATGTTAGCGGGCTTAGCTCCTACGAGCAGTACTTC. The encoded protein is CASSLVYVSGLSSYEQYF. The chain recombines TRBV7-2 with TRBJ2-7, with TRBD2 matching 7 bases. The CDR3 consists of 18 residues. Trimming cost V 1 base and J 0 bases; bases outside gene matches: 12. The V gene's germline CDR1 is SGHTA and CDR2 FQGNSA. The full variable domain, in which reference TRBV7-2 and TRBJ2-7 provide the parts outside the CDR3, is GAGVSQSPSNKVTEKGKDVELRCDPISGHTALYWYRQSLGQGLEFLIYFQGNSAPDKSGLPSDRFSAERTGGSVSTLTIQRTQQEDSAVYLCASSLVYVSGLSSYEQYFGPGTRLTVT.

The V call is TRBV7-2, the J call TRBJ2-3; 9 nucleotides agree with TRBD2. This CDR3 has 17 amino acids. Trimming took 5 bases from V and 2 from J; bases not matched to a gene: 11. CDR1 and CDR2 from the germline V gene are SGHTA and FQGNSA. In DNA, the CDR3 is TGTGCCAGCAGCCAACGCAGCGGGAGGACCCCCACAGATACGCAGTATTTT. Translation: CASSQRSGRTPTDTQYF.

This rearrangement joins TRBV20-1 to TRBJ1-1; 9 bases are shared with TRBD1. The CDR3 is 14 residues long. Germline V gene lookup returns CDR1 DFQATT and CDR2 SNEGSKA (reference sequence). V was clipped by 3 bases and J by 3 bases; unmatched bases: 5. The CDR3 here is CSASPTGGYTEAFF. The CDR3, as DNA: TGCAGTGCTAGTCCAACAGGGGGCTACACTGAAGCTTTCTTT.

In its sample, this clonotype was seen once. The chain combines TRBV10-3 with TRBJ1-1; D is perhaps TRBD1 (6 bases). CDR1 and CDR2 (germline): ENHRY, SYGVKD. V lost 4 bases, J lost 1 base, and 7 bases lay in between. The CDR3 loop spans 13 amino acids. The CDR3 coding sequence is TGTGCCATCAGTGTGGACAGGAACACTGAAGCTTTCTTT. It codes for CAISVDRNTEAFF.

The V gene is TRBV9, the J gene TRBJ2-5; a possible D gene is TRBD2 (5 bases). CDR3 length: 13 residues. Per the germline V gene, CDR1 is SGDLS and CDR2 is YYNGEE. V gave up 2 bases and J gave up 5 bases, with 10 bases separating them. The CDR3: CASSVSLAETQYF. For the CDR3, the DNA is TGTGCCAGCAGCGTCTCCCTAGCTGAGACCCAGTACTTC.

This chain connects TRBV4-2 to TRBJ1-1; D remains unclear. V was trimmed by 1 base and J by 1 base, leaving 16 bases between them. Looked up from germline, CDR1 is LGHNA and CDR2 is YNFKEQ. The CDR3 contains 17 residues. CDR3 loop: CASSQANGRVGNTEAFF. In nucleotides, the CDR3 is TGTGCCAGCAGCCAAGCGAATGGGCGGGTGGGGAACACTGAAGCTTTCTTT.

The V and J genes are TRBV20-1 and TRBJ1-2; D is ambiguous. Germline V gene lookup returns CDR1 DFQATT and CDR2 SNEGSKA (reference sequence). This CDR3 contains 16 residues. Trimming left V 5 bases short and J 7 bases short, with 26 bases between. CDR3 sequence (DNA): TGCAGTGCTCACTCCCCGGCCTTACGGACGACGGCTGGCTACACCTTC. Protein product: CSAHSPALRTTAGYTF.

The chain recombines TRBV12-3 or TRBV12-4 with TRBJ2-2, with D possibly being TRBD1 (6 bases). The ends were cut back, 1 base at V and 4 bases at J, with 7 bases in the middle. This CDR3 is 14 amino acids long. The CDR3 is CASSLGGGTGELFF. The CDR3 DNA sequence: TGTGCCAGCAGTTTAGGAGGGGGCACCGGGGAGCTGTTTTTT.

The rearrangement links TRBV5-1 to TRBJ2-1, with TRBD2 matching 7 bases. CDR3 length: 16 amino acids. Unmatched junction bases numbered 14, after V lost 4 bases and J lost 7 bases. CDR1 is SGHRS and CDR2 is YFSETQ in the germline V gene. The CDR3 region is CASSPLIAGLSNEQFF. In nucleotides, the CDR3 is TGCGCCAGCAGCCCCCTGATAGCGGGTCTGTCAAATGAGCAGTTCTTC.

J is TRBJ2-2 and V is TRBV30; D is perhaps TRBD1 or TRBD2 (6 bases each). CDR1 and CDR2 (germline): GTSNPN, SVGIG (reference sequence). This CDR3 spans 16 amino acids. V was trimmed by 1 base and J by 6 bases, leaving 18 bases between them. DNA for the CDR3: TGTGCCTGGAGTGGGAGGTCGGGGGCTATCTCCGGGGAGCTGTTTTTT. Protein: CAWSGRSGAISGELFF.

V gene TRBV18 combines with J gene TRBJ2-1; 11 bases line up with TRBD2. The junction had 6 bases not matched to a gene; V was cut back by 1 base and J by 4 bases. Looked up from germline, CDR1 is KGHSH and CDR2 is LQKENI. This CDR3 contains 17 residues. The DNA of the CDR3 is TGTGCCAGCTCACCACAAGGGACTAGCGGCAATTACAATGAGCAGTTCTTC. Protein product: CASSPQGTSGNYNEQFF. The full variable domain, its missing parts supplied by reference TRBV18 and TRBJ2-1, is NAGVMQNPRHLVRRRGQEARLRCSPMKGHSHVYWYRQLPEEGLKFMVYLQKENIIDESGMPKERFSAEFPKEGPSILRIQQVVRGDSAAYFCASSPQGTSGNYNEQFFGPGTRLTVL.

The chain links TRBV3-1 to TRBJ1-6, with 8 bases matching TRBD1. Germline CDR1 is LGHDT and CDR2 is YNNKEL (reference sequence). The CDR3 consists of 19 residues. V dropped 4 bases and J dropped 8; count of bases not matched to a gene: 19. The CDR3 is CASSRRQDTLQGGYSPLHF. The CDR3 DNA reads as TGTGCCAGCAGCCGCCGTCAGGATACCTTACAGGGGGGATATTCACCCCTCCACTTT.

The chain is built from TRBV28 and TRBJ2-5; D not resolved. The CDR3 contains 14 residues. Germline V lookup: CDR1 MDHEN, CDR2 SYDVKM. The germline V and J ends were trimmed by 6 bases and 2 bases, with 13 bases remaining between them. CDR3 protein: CASSRPPRQETQYF. DNA of the CDR3: TGTGCCAGCAGCCGACCTCCGAGGCAAGAGACCCAGTACTTC.